Listed below are T cell receptor beta chains from one sample, sequenced in a study of shared clonotypes between healthy human individuals. The method was immunoSEQ multiplex PCR; TCRdb's version includes in-frame clones alone and lacks a portion of them. This table holds about 1,800,000 clones, approximately 94% found once. The sample was naive CD8+ T cells sorted from blood. Every receptor here comes from a man aged 18 to 35 in good health. Both conserved end residues are part of each CDR3. D genes are given only for firm matches. Clone size is stated in some rows and not others, as once, few, many or a class when expanded.

cdr3_aa cdr3_nt d_call clone_size j_call v_call
CASSSGQVSSYTF TGTGCCAGCAGTTCTGGACAGGTCTCGAGCTACACCTTC TRBD1 . TRBJ1-2 TRBV28
CASSLFRNNEQFF TGTGCCAGCAGCTTATTCCGAAACAATGAGCAGTTCTTC . . TRBJ2-1 TRBV11-2
CASSSGQGVNGYTF TGTGCCAGCAGCTCGGGACAGGGTGTAAATGGCTACACCTTC TRBD1 . TRBJ1-2 TRBV7-8
CASSIGEGQATEQYF TGTGCCAGTAGTATTGGTGAGGGACAGGCGACAGAGCAGTACTTC TRBD1 . TRBJ2-7 TRBV19
CASSSTGELGSPLHF TGTGCCAGCAGCTCAACAGGGGAATTAGGTTCACCCCTCCACTTT TRBD1 few TRBJ1-6 TRBV11-1
CAWTTPQAYNSPLHF TGTGCCTGGACTACCCCTCAGGCATATAATTCACCCCTCCACTTT . . TRBJ1-6 TRBV30
CASSLFGDQPQHF TGTGCCAGCAGCTTGTTCGGGGATCAGCCCCAGCATTTT . . TRBJ1-5 TRBV5-8
CASSAGYIYEQYF TGTGCCAGTAGTGCGGGGTACATCTACGAGCAGTACTTC . . TRBJ2-7 TRBV19
CASGGQAFRETQYF TGTGCCAGCGGCGGGCAGGCGTTTCGGGAGACCCAGTACTTC . . TRBJ2-5 TRBV9
CASSQEWGQGAYEQYF TGCGCCAGCAGCCAAGAATGGGGACAGGGGGCTTACGAGCAGTACTTC TRBD1 . TRBJ2-7 TRBV4-3
CASSLTGQLNIQYF TGTGCCAGCAGCTTGACGGGACAGCTTAACATTCAGTACTTC TRBD1 . TRBJ2-4 TRBV28
CASSLYQGAYEQYF TGTGCCAGCAGTTTGTACCAGGGGGCCTACGAGCAGTACTTC TRBD1 once TRBJ2-7 TRBV27
CASSYSEGRGYTF TGTGCCAGCAGTTACTCTGAGGGTCGTGGCTACACCTTC . . TRBJ1-2 TRBV6-5
CASSAGGSGITDTQYF TGTGCCAGCAGCGCCGGGGGTAGCGGGATCACAGATACGCAGTATTTT TRBD2 . TRBJ2-3 TRBV7-9
CASSLIDSPLHF TGTGCCAGCAGCTTAATCGATTCACCCCTCCACTTT . . TRBJ1-6 TRBV7-9
CASSNGPLMYF TGTGCCAGTAGTAACGGGCCTCTCATGTACTTC . . TRBJ2-5 TRBV19
CASSAGLTYEQYF TGCGCCAGCAGCGCGGGACTAACGTACGAGCAGTACTTC TRBD2 . TRBJ2-7 TRBV5-1
CASSQGLTDQETQYF TGCGCCAGCAGCCAAGGTCTCACGGACCAAGAGACCCAGTACTTC . . TRBJ2-5 TRBV4-1
CSVVKGNTEAFF TGCAGCGTTGTCAAGGGGAACACTGAAGCTTTCTTT . . TRBJ1-1 TRBV29-1
CASSLEASGGYYNEQFF TGTGCCAGCAGCTTGGAGGCTAGCGGGGGGTATTACAATGAGCAGTTCTTC TRBD2 . TRBJ2-1 TRBV5-8
CASSLGGGASQHF TGTGCCAGCAGCTTGGGGGGGGGAGCCTCCCAGCATTTT . . TRBJ1-5 TRBV5-6
CASSRGTEGSYEQYF TGCGCCAGCAGTCGAGGGACAGAGGGCTCCTACGAGCAGTACTTC TRBD1 once TRBJ2-7 TRBV10-1
CASSLGQYEQYF TGTGCCAGCAGCTTGGGACAGTACGAGCAGTACTTC TRBD1 . TRBJ2-7 TRBV7-9
CASSLLTAAQGTDTQYF TGTGCCAGCAGTTTATTAACGGCCGCACAGGGTACAGATACGCAGTATTTT . . TRBJ2-3 TRBV27
CAARGAGEYEQYF TGTGCCGCACGTGGCGCGGGGGAATACGAGCAGTACTTC TRBD2 . TRBJ2-7 TRBV27